This T cell receptor beta chain appears in the sequencing data of a study of blood T cell repertoires in COVID-19 (dated by TCRdb to the early 2020s). Study-level background: Collaborator samples came from the United States, Italy and Spain and covered acute and convalescent phases of COVID-19. The material from the prospective study consisted of cDNA or gDNA derived from T cells, B-cell-depleted T cells, or PBMCs. The dataset comprised deeply sampled blood TCRbeta repertoires from subjects exposed to, actively infected with, or recovered from COVID-19. The repertoires were released in a freely available public database meant as a resource for research on the immune response to SARS-CoV-2. The samples were drawn from two sources: the first 160 participants of the ongoing ImmuneRACE study, and fewer than 1,500 subjects contributed by 6 global collaborators. The sample metadata nearly always contained a de-identified subject ID, COVID-19 status, age in years and sex. HLA class I and class II types, where available, came from metadata supplied by the sample provider rather than from assay-based typing.

Concerning this clone itself: Its antigen is unknown. It has no much larger one-base neighbor in the sample; base qualities were not kept.

Whole blood was collected in K2EDTA tubes by collaborating institutions according to the institutions' own protocols. Collaborator samples were shipped for TCRbeta analysis as frozen whole blood, isolated PBMCs, or DNA extracted from either sample type. What the study reported, not specific to this receptor: The quantity of clinical and demographic metadata differed by source and by participant and was supplied without curation.

TCRbeta CDR3 regions were amplified from genomic DNA by means of the immunoSEQ Assay, a bias-controlled multiplex PCR. For the original study's pipeline: Nucleated cell counts per sample were estimated from amplification of reference gene primers within the assay. To quantify the absolute abundance of each unique TCRbeta CDR3 rearrangement, sequence reads were collapsed and filtered. For each sample, productive Simpson clonality was calculated as the square root of Simpson's diversity index over productive rearrangements. Entries here come from immuneACCESS through TCRdb and include only in-frame sequences with V and J called. Some clones fail to appear in such tables; in the studies checked, an unresolved V gene covers under half of the shortfall, and the cause of the remainder is unknown. V and J calls and clone size come straight from that table; D and trimming were deduced from the DNA. The sample table holds around 300,000 clones, of which roughly 85% were seen once. The leading ten clones occupy around 7.2% of the sample.

The sample was peripheral blood. This TCR was sampled from a human donor in a cohort sampled during active COVID-19.

The sequence in DNA is TGTGCCAGCAGCCAATTACAGGGGCAAGGAGGCTACACCTTC. Its amino acids are CASSQLQGQGGYTF. The chain employs TRBV3-1 (or the pseudogene TRBV3-2) and TRBJ1-2; a stretch of 7 junction bases matches TRBD1. Reading from cysteine to phenylalanine, the CDR3 counts 14 amino acids. Of the read, only the CDR3 DNA is kept; its 42 bases are in frame from base 1. The germline V gene encodes CDR1 LGHDT and CDR2 YNNKEL (reference sequence). V is trimmed back by 2 bases and J by 8 bases, and the junction contains 8 bases that no gene match accounts for.